This TCR beta chain was found in a study of cytomegalovirus exposure and HLA in healthy donors. This clone has a handful of counts. No antigen is known for it. PCR was performed using 60 Vbeta and 13 Jbeta primers. Clones were sequenced by immunoSEQ multiplex PCR, and TCRdb holds only the in-frame ones, with some missing. The table records around 150,000 clones, about 76% of them present only once. Germline V lookup: CDR1 SEHNR, CDR2 FQNEAQ (reference sequence). Trimming at V came to 1 base and at J to 0 bases, leaving 10 bases not matched to a gene. CDR3 length: 18 residues. Study-wide findings and caveats: A few chains tied to CMV proved CMV antigen-specific in vitro. It emerged from a later analysis that several of the most significant clusters appeared to be linked to common viral pathogens. The listing of approximately 160 TCR beta chains classed them as cytomegalovirus-associated. In an earlier analysis, about 87% or about 30%: the productive usage of most TCR beta V segments.

This chain links TRBV7-9 with TRBJ2-7, with TRBD2 matching 9 bases. The clonotype was recovered from a female donor in good health and CMV-seronegative. Source material: PBMCs. The CDR3 nucleotides read TGTGCCAGCAGCTTAGGCTTCGCGGGAGGGGGAAGCTCCTACGAGCAGTACTTC. As protein: CASSLGFAGGGSSYEQYF.